A single sample is the source of the 32 T cell receptor beta chains below, sequenced in a study of cytomegalovirus exposure and HLA in healthy donors. The PCR had 60 Vbeta and 13 Jbeta primers. Repertoires were generated with immunoSEQ multiplex PCR, while TCRdb's copy carries only in-frame clones and drops some. The sample data list roughly 82,000 clones. The sample comprised PBMCs. Receptors originate from a woman aged 55-69 years in good health and CMV-seronegative.

The CDR3 nucleotides read TGTGCCAGCAGCTTACAGGGCGTCTATGGCTACACCTTC. Its translation is CASSLQGVYGYTF. This chain connects TRBV7-2 to TRBJ1-2; TRBD1 might be the D (5 bases). Trimming removed 2 bases from V and 4 bases from J, with 8 bases in between. The germline V gene has CDR1 SGHTA and CDR2 FQGNSA. This CDR3 region has 13 residues.

This chain uses TRBV28 with TRBJ2-7; 12 bases are shared with TRBD1. J gave up 2 bases and V 7 bases, and 6 bases lay outside the gene matches. This CDR3 comprises 15 residues. Looked up from germline, CDR1 is MDHEN and CDR2 is SYDVKM. The CDR3 bases are TGTGCCAGCATCGGCCGGGACAGGGGGCCCTACGAGCAGTACTTC. Encoded protein: CASIGRDRGPYEQYF.

The chain recombines TRBV5-1 with TRBJ2-1, with no clear D. The germline V gene has CDR1 SGHRS and CDR2 YFSETQ. V lost 4 bases and J lost 4, with 6 bases in between. The CDR3 contains 12 residues. CDR3 DNA sequence: TGCGCCAGCAGCCCCAATTACAATGAGCAGTTCTTC. It specifies CASSPNYNEQFF.

The chain has TRBV7-6 and TRBJ1-2; D is uncertain. V lost 5 bases and J lost 0, with 13 bases in between. This CDR3 comprises 15 residues. The germline V gene has CDR1 SGHVS and CDR2 FNYEAQ. CDR3 protein: CASSRDVATNYGYTF. CDR3 coding DNA: TGTGCCAGCAGCCGAGATGTAGCAACTAACTATGGCTACACCTTC.

The V call is TRBV6-1, the J call TRBJ2-2; D gene ambiguous. V was cut by 0 bases and J by 4 bases, with 15 bases left in between. The CDR3 has 17 residues. CDR1 is MNHNS, CDR2 SASEGT, per germline. CDR3 residues: CASSEAGALFITGELFF. The CDR3 DNA reads as TGTGCCAGCAGTGAAGCGGGCGCCTTGTTTATCACCGGGGAGCTGTTTTTT.

The chain employs TRBV28 and TRBJ1-4; D may be TRBD1 (6 bases). Per germline, CDR1 MDHEN and CDR2 SYDVKM. V lost 3 bases and J 3 bases, leaving 20 bases between the germline ends. The CDR3 spans 18 residues. The DNA for the CDR3 is TGTGCCAGCAGTTTGCCCTCTTTGCTCGGGACACCTAATGAAAAACTGTTTTTT. Its translation is CASSLPSLLGTPNEKLFF.

The chain couples TRBV28 to TRBJ2-2; 9 bases fit TRBD2. Trimming cost V 5 bases and J 0 bases; bases outside gene matches: 4. CDR1 and CDR2 (germline): MDHEN, SYDVKM. CDR3 length: 16 amino acids. As DNA, the CDR3 is TGTGCCAGCAGTACTAGACTAGCGGCGAACACCGGGGAGCTGTTTTTT. Translation gives CASSTRLAANTGELFF.

The chain has TRBV18 and TRBJ2-6; TRBD1 matches at 7 bases. Trimming removed 7 bases from V and 3 bases from J; junction bases left unmatched: 3. Germline values: CDR1 KGHSH, CDR2 LQKENI. This CDR3 is built from 14 residues. The DNA of the CDR3 is TGTGCCAGCTACAGGGGAGATGGGGCCAACGTCCTGACTTTC. This gives the protein CASYRGDGANVLTF.

The gene calls are TRBV6-5 and TRBJ1-6; the D gene is possibly TRBD1 (6 bases). The CDR3 spans 15 residues. Germline CDR1 MNHEY, CDR2 SVGAGI. V lost 2 bases, J lost 9 bases, and 14 bases lay in between. CDR3 coding DNA: TGTGCCAGCAGTTACGGAACAGGGAACAGTTCACCCCTCCACTTT. The encoded protein is CASSYGTGNSSPLHF.

The chain couples TRBV4-2 to TRBJ1-2, with TRBD1 as a possible D gene (5 bases). The CDR3 contains 13 residues. Trimming took 0 bases from V and 3 from J, leaving 5 bases between them. Germline loops: CDR1 LGHNA, CDR2 YNFKEQ. The CDR3 DNA is TGTGCCAGCAGCCAAGAAGGGGACTATGGCTACACCTTC. This translates into CASSQEGDYGYTF.

The J gene is TRBJ1-4, the V gene TRBV11-2; weak D call: TRBD1 (6 bases). Germline V lookup: CDR1 SGHAT, CDR2 FQNNGV. Trimming cost V 6 bases and J 7 bases, with 18 bases left between them. The CDR3 consists of 15 residues. CDR3 loop: CASRLQGGLSEKLFF. In DNA form, the CDR3 reads TGTGCCAGCAGACTACAGGGAGGGCTCAGTGAAAAACTGTTTTTT.

The chain couples TRBV6-1 to TRBJ1-5, with D perhaps matching TRBD1 (6 bases). Trimming left V 3 bases short and J 0 bases short, with 12 bases between. Germline V gene data show CDR1 as MNHNS and CDR2 as SASEGT. The CDR3 runs 16 residues. The DNA of the CDR3 is TGTGCCAGCAGTGAGAGGACAGTTTATAGCAATCAGCCCCAGCATTTT. It codes for CASSERTVYSNQPQHF.

V usage is TRBV30 and J usage is TRBJ2-1; perhaps TRBD1 as D (5 bases). V gave up 2 bases and J gave up 0 bases, with 8 bases separating them. The CDR3 totals 14 residues. CDR1 is GTSNPN and CDR2 is SVGIG in the germline V gene (reference sequence). DNA of the CDR3: TGTGCCTGGAGTTTACAGGCCTCCTACAATGAGCAGTTCTTC. Amino acid sequence: CAWSLQASYNEQFF. Full variable domain (remainder filled in from reference TRBV30 and TRBJ2-1): SQTIHQWPATLVQPVGSPLSLECTVEGTSNPNLYWYRQAAGRGLQLLFYSVGIGQISSEVPQNLSASRPQDRQFILSSKKLLLSDSGFYLCAWSLQASYNEQFFGPGTRLTVL.

The rearrangement uses TRBV15 and TRBJ2-5, with TRBD1 matching 7 bases. The germline V gene encodes CDR1 LNHNV and CDR2 YYDKDF (reference sequence). The CDR3 extends over 16 amino acids. Unmatched junction bases numbered 9, after V lost 5 bases and J lost 0 bases. As DNA, the CDR3 is TGTGCCACCAGCGGGGGACAGAGGGAGTACCAAGAGACCCAGTACTTC. This translates into CATSGGQREYQETQYF. Full variable domain (missing parts from reference TRBV15 and TRBJ2-5): DAMVIQNPRYQVTQFGKPVTLSCSQTLNHNVMYWYQQKSSQAPKLLFHYYDKDFNNEADTPDNFQSRRPNTSFCFLDIRSPGLGDTAMYLCATSGGQREYQETQYFGPGTRLLVL.

The chain joins TRBV27 to TRBJ1-2; 7 nucleotides match TRBD1. Trimming cost V 4 bases and J 3 bases; bases outside gene matches: 5. This CDR3 is built from 14 residues. Germline loops: CDR1 MNHEY, CDR2 SMNVEV (reference sequence). The CDR3 loop is CASSWTGVDYGYTF. CDR3 nucleotide sequence: TGTGCCAGCAGTTGGACAGGAGTCGACTATGGCTACACCTTC.

The V and J genes are TRBV7-3 and TRBJ2-7, with D possibly matching TRBD2 (5 bases). V was clipped by 1 base and J by 7 bases, with 8 bases between them. Germline V CDR1 and CDR2: SGHTA, FQGTGA. This CDR3 contains 12 residues. The CDR3 bases are TGTGCCAGCAGCTTAAATACGGGGGAGCAGTACTTC. Its protein product is CASSLNTGEQYF. Together with reference TRBV7-3 and TRBJ2-7, the CDR3 gives the full variable domain: GAGVSQTPSNKVTEKGKYVELRCDPISGHTALYWYRQSLGQGPEFLIYFQGTGAADDSGLPNDRFFAVRPEGSVSTLKIQRTERGDSAVYLCASSLNTGEQYFGPGTRLTVT.

V gene TRBV20-1 combines with J gene TRBJ2-3, with 8 bases matching TRBD2. The CDR3 totals 11 residues. The germline CDR1 and CDR2 sequences are DFQATT and SNEGSKA (reference sequence). DNA of the CDR3: TGCACGGGGGGGCCGGCAGATACGCAGTATTTT. Translated: CTGGPADTQYF.

V gene TRBV28 combines with J gene TRBJ1-2; 7 bases agree with TRBD1. Germline trimming cut 6 bases from V and 8 bases from J; bases unmatched to any gene: 6. The CDR3 loop spans 12 amino acids. Looked up from germline, CDR1 is MDHEN and CDR2 is SYDVKM. This chain's CDR3 is CASRGQLRGYTF. DNA for the CDR3: TGTGCCAGCAGGGGACAGTTGCGGGGCTACACCTTC.

The gene calls are TRBV7-9 and TRBJ2-3, with 9 bases lining up with TRBD2. The CDR3 runs 16 residues. CDR1 is SEHNR, CDR2 FQNEAQ, per germline (reference sequence). Trimming cost V 5 bases and J 5 bases; bases outside gene matches: 11. CDR3 in amino acids: CASSVFSGRVEDTQYF. The CDR3 DNA follows: TGTGCCAGCAGCGTATTTAGCGGGAGAGTTGAAGATACGCAGTATTTT.

The DNA for the CDR3 is TGTGCCAGCAGTGAAGTAGCGGGGGGGGCTAGCGAGCAGTACTTC. It translates to CASSEVAGGASEQYF. This chain links TRBV6-1 with TRBJ2-7; 11 bases fit TRBD2. Germline V gives CDR1 MNHNS, CDR2 SASEGT. This CDR3 comprises 15 residues. Germline trimming cut 1 base from V and 6 bases from J; bases unmatched to any gene: 5.

The V and J genes are TRBV30 and TRBJ2-3; D gene uncertain. The CDR3 extends over 13 amino acids. The germline V gene encodes CDR1 GTSNPN and CDR2 SVGIG (reference sequence). With 0 bases removed from V and 10 bases from J, the gap between germline ends came to 14 bases. Here the CDR3 DNA reads TGTGCCTGGAGTGTTCATACTACGCATGCGCAGTATTTT. It codes for CAWSVHTTHAQYF.

V is TRBV19 and J is TRBJ2-7, with 11 bases that match TRBD1. The germline CDR1 and CDR2 sequences are LNHDA and SQIVND (reference sequence). This CDR3 region has 18 residues. The V and J ends lost 1 base and 2 bases, in that order; junction bases with no gene match: 10. The chain's CDR3 is CASSIAPGQGAYTYEQYF. The CDR3 DNA sequence: TGTGCCAGTAGTATAGCCCCAGGACAGGGGGCATACACCTACGAGCAGTACTTC.

The CDR3: CASSPTTSGTHEQFF. The CDR3 coding sequence is TGTGCCAGCAGCCCCACGACTAGCGGGACCCATGAGCAGTTCTTC. This rearrangement joins TRBV7-6 to TRBJ2-1, with TRBD2 matching over 11 bases. Germline V CDR1 and CDR2: SGHVS, FNYEAQ. The CDR3 is made up of 15 amino acids. Trimming at V came to 5 bases and at J to 8 bases, leaving 8 bases not matched to a gene.

The chain combines TRBV7-2 with TRBJ1-2; D remains ambiguous. Germline-derived CDR1 and CDR2 are SGHTA and FQGNSA. Trimming took 2 bases from V and 3 from J, leaving 13 bases between them. The CDR3 is 15 residues long. CDR3 sequence (DNA): TGTGCCAGCAGCTTAAAGCTGAGAGGAGACTATGGCTACACCTTC. Translation gives CASSLKLRGDYGYTF.

The chain employs TRBV9 and TRBJ2-3; 8 nucleotides align to TRBD1. The junction had 9 bases not matched to a gene; V was cut back by 7 bases and J by 2 bases. Germline loops: CDR1 SGDLS, CDR2 YYNGEE. The CDR3 is made up of 15 amino acids. As DNA, the CDR3 is TGTGCCAGCGGACAGGGTCGCGAGAACACAGATACGCAGTATTTT. Translating gives CASGQGRENTDTQYF. Using reference TRBV9 and TRBJ2-3 for the parts outside the CDR3, the full variable domain is DSGVTQTPKHLITATGQRVTLRCSPRSGDLSVYWYQQSLDQGLQFLIQYYNGEERAKGNILERFSAQQFPDLHSELNLSSLELGDSALYFCASGQGRENTDTQYFGPGTRLTVL.

The V call is TRBV6-4, the J call TRBJ2-1; 7 bases map to TRBD2. CDR1 MRHNA and CDR2 SNTAGT come from the germline V gene. V was clipped by 0 bases and J by 13 bases; unmatched bases: 12. The CDR3 contains 15 residues. The CDR3 DNA reads as TGTGCCAGCAGTGACTCGAGTCGCGGAGCGGGAAATCAGTTCTTC. Its protein is CASSDSSRGAGNQFF.

The chain has TRBV2 and TRBJ1-2, with D perhaps TRBD1 (6 bases). Germline CDR1 SNHLY, CDR2 FYNNEI. There are 14 residues in the CDR3. V gave up 6 bases and J gave up 3 bases, with 14 bases separating them. The CDR3, as DNA: TGTGCCAGCAGCCAACAGGGCTTGGACTATGGCTACACCTTC. Translating gives CASSQQGLDYGYTF.

The chain uses TRBV7-9 and TRBJ2-7; 8 bases map to TRBD1. Germline CDR1 reads SEHNR; CDR2 reads FQNEAQ (reference sequence). This CDR3 is built from 12 residues. V shed 5 bases and J 5 bases; nucleotides not matched to a gene: 2. In DNA form, the CDR3 reads TGTGCCAGCAGCGCAGGGGGCGACGAGCAGTACTTC. This encodes CASSAGGDEQYF.

The chain employs TRBV7-9 and TRBJ2-3; TRBD1 aligns across 9 bases. The CDR3 loop spans 16 amino acids. V dropped 5 bases and J dropped 6; count of bases not matched to a gene: 12. Germline CDR1 reads SEHNR; CDR2 reads FQNEAQ (reference sequence). In DNA, the CDR3 is TGTGCCAGCAGCGCGGACAGGGGCGGAAAGTCGGATACGCAGTATTTT. As protein: CASSADRGGKSDTQYF. Full variable domain (outside the CDR3, taken from reference TRBV7-9 and TRBJ2-3): DTGVSQNPRHKITKRGQNVTFRCDPISEHNRLYWYRQTLGQGPEFLTYFQNEAQLEKSRLLSDRFSAERPKGSFSTLEIQRTEQGDSAMYLCASSADRGGKSDTQYFGPGTRLTVL.

The gene calls are TRBV15 and TRBJ1-1, with D hard to call. V lost 1 base to trimming and J lost 3 bases, with 27 bases between them. The CDR3 is made up of 20 amino acids. Germline assignment: CDR1 LNHNV and CDR2 YYDKDF (reference sequence). CDR3 bases: TGTGCCACCAGCAGAGGAGCGGCCTCCGGGTTAGGTAGCGGGGACACTGAAGCTTTCTTT. This gives the protein CATSRGAASGLGSGDTEAFF.

Of note for this clone: Germline and junction disagree at one end, which may indicate a read error. The chain has TRBV7-8 and TRBJ2-7; a weak D match, TRBD2 (5 bases). Germline V gene lookup returns CDR1 SGHVS and CDR2 FQNEAQ. This CDR3 has 12 amino acids. CDR3 amino acids: CASSLDWRGSHF. Written as DNA, the CDR3 is TGTGCCAGCAGCTTAGATTGGAGAGGGAGCCACTTC.

The genes are TRBV28 and TRBJ1-3; D uncertain. The CDR3 loop spans 11 amino acids. Per the germline V gene, CDR1 is MDHEN and CDR2 is SYDVKM. Trimming took off 5 bases at V and 8 bases at J, with 7 bases between the two ends. The CDR3 loop is CASSKQYTIYF. The DNA for the CDR3 is TGTGCCAGCAGTAAACAATACACCATATATTTT.